This T cell receptor (beta chain) is from a study of technical replicates of blood from several donors. Libraries were prepared by immunoSEQ multiplex PCR; TCRdb keeps only in-frame clonotypes and omits some of them. The profile shows about 72,000 clones, roughly 95% of them singletons. Germline V gene lookup returns CDR1 SGHNT and CDR2 YENEEA. V dropped 4 bases and J dropped 1 base, with 10 bases sitting between them. The CDR3 loop spans 14 amino acids. Sequenced input: T cells isolated from PBMCs. This clonotype was sampled from a human donor in good health. V gene TRBV11-3 combines with J gene TRBJ1-1, with unresolved D. CDR3 amino acids: CASSYRERNTEAFF. DNA of the CDR3: TGTGCCAGCAGCTACCGGGAGCGGAACACTGAAGCTTTCTTT.